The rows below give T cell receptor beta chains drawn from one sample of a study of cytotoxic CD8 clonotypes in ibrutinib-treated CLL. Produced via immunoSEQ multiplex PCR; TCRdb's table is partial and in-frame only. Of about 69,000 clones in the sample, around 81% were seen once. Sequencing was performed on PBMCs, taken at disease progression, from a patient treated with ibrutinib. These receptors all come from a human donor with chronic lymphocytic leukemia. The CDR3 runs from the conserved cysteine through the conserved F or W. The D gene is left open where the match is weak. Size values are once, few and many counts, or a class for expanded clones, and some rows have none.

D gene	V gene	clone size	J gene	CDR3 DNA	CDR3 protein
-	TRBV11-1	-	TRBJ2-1	TGTGCCAGCAGCTTAGCGGGGGCCCACAATGAGCAGTTCTTC	CASSLAGAHNEQFF
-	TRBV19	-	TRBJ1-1	TGTGCCAGTAGTATGACAGCTGAAGCTTTCTTT	CASSMTAEAFF
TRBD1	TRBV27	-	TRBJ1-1	TGTGCCAGCAGCCTTGACAGGGGTCCAGCTTTCTTT	CASSLDRGPAFF
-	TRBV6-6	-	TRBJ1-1	TGTGCCACATTTCGGGGGGCGGGTGAAGCTTTCTTT	CATFRGAGEAFF
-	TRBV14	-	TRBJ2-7	TGTGCCAGCAGCCAAGATCTTGGGGGAGTTGTCGAGCAGTACTTC	CASSQDLGGVVEQYF
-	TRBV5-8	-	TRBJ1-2	TGTGCCAGCAGCTTGTGGACAGACTATGGCTACACCTTC	CASSLWTDYGYTF
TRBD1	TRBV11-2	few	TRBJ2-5	TGTGCCAGCAGCTTAGTGGTGATATCAGAGGGGGCAGAGACCCAGTACTTC	CASSLVVISEGAETQYF
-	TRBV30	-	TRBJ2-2	TGTGCCTGGAGATACACCGGGGAGCTGTTTTTT	CAWRYTGELFF
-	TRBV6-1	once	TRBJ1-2	TGTGCCAGCAGTGAAGCTTGGGGGCGGTATGGCTACACCTTC	CASSEAWGRYGYTF
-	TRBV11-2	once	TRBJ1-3	TGTGCCAGCAGCTTAGTTGGGGGTCGAAACACCATATATTTT	CASSLVGGRNTIYF
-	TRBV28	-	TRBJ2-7	TGTGCCAGCAGACAACGGGCGGGTCATGGGTACGAGCAGTACTTC	CASRQRAGHGYEQYF